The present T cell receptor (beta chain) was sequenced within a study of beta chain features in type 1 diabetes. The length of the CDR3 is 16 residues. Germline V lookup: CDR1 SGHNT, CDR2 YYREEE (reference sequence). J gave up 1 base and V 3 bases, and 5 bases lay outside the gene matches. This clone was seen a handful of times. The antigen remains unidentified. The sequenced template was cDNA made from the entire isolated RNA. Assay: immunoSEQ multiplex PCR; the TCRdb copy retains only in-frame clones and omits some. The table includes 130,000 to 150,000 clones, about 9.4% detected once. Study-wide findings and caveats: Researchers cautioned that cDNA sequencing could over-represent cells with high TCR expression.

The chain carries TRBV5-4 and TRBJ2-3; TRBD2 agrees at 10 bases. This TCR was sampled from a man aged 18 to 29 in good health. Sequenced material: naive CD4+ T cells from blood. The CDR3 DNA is TGTGCCAGCAGCTCGACCGGGACTAGCGGCACAGATACGCAGTATTTT. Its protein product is CASSSTGTSGTDTQYF.